This T cell receptor beta chain was documented in a study of T cells in Graves' hyperthyroidism and ophthalmopathy (dated by TCRdb to the late 2010s). For the wider study: Peripheral blood was sampled at the time of initial diagnosis, prior to any treatment. To identify TCR V-J signatures that set the groups apart, the researchers used a discovery cohort of 90 to 100 patients, made up of 40 to 45 with Graves' ophthalmopathy and about 60 with stable Graves' hyperthyroidism. Whether ophthalmopathy could be predicted prospectively was tested in an independent validation cohort made up of 18 hyperthyroidism patients plus 17 patients who later progressed to ophthalmopathy. For training and testing, the 100 patients in the discovery cohort were randomly divided in a 7:3 ratio. The study also compared thyroid tissue and blood T-cell repertoires from several Graves' hyperthyroidism patients. After blood sampling, hyperthyroidism patients were treated with methimazole at a starting dose of 30 mg daily, and ophthalmopathy patients were treated with high-dose intravenous methylprednisolone. The paper describes TCR Vbeta CDR3 sequencing of about 140 peripheral blood samples, made up of 43 ophthalmopathy patients, around 78 hyperthyroidism patients and roughly 17 progressor patients.

Graves' hyperthyroidism was defined as stable when no progression to ophthalmopathy occurred over 18 months of follow-up. Hyperthyroidism patients were newly diagnosed, had a disease duration of under 2 months, and were aged 18 to 65 years. Patients with uncontrolled infections, other autoimmune diseases, pregnancy or lactation were excluded. Diagnoses relied on clinical symptoms, serum thyroxine and TRAb, thyroid ultrasound and orbital computed tomography. Ficoll-Paque density gradient centrifugation was used to isolate PBMCs from approximately 11 ml of fresh peripheral blood. Trizol reagent was used to extract total RNA, and RNA quality was then checked on an Agilent 2100 Bioanalyzer. Comment on this clonotype: Its antigen is currently not known. This clone may be a read error of a much larger clone one base away.

The TCR beta CDR3 regions were amplified from the RNA transcripts. The first round of RT-PCR for the TCR CDR3 was performed with the HTBI primer set and the Qiagen OneStep RT-PCR kit. The libraries were constructed in a second round of multiplex PCR and then size-selected and purified. Libraries were sequenced paired-end with 100 bp reads on an Illumina HiSeq2000. Turning to the authors' computational methods: SOAPnuke was used to process the raw data, with reads discarded if the reads contained adapters or uncalled bases, had a mean Phred below 15, or lacked an exact constant-primer or identifier match. High-quality paired reads were merged with COPE v1.2.5, and unique nucleotide sequences were defined as clonotypes. Clonotypes were aligned to IMGT TRBV, TRBD and TRBJ reference segments using MiTCR v1.1. Analysis was restricted to V-J combinations with a frequency above 0.0001, which covered 99.2% of repertoires. A TCS score was defined as the ratio between F50 (clonal expansion) and ExV (chaos), using BLOSUM62-based TCRdist between CDR3 peptides within each V-J. Welch's t-statistics and random forest reduced roughly 540 V-J features to 10 to 15, which were used in a naive Bayes classifier (R e1071). The Morisita-Horn index was used to measure how similar the thyroid and blood repertoires were. Clones were called with MiXCR by TCRdb after fastp trimmed the public reads at Q25, and only in-frame beta chains were retained. All rows with the same CDR3 protein become a single entry with the most common DNA and genes. The V and J calls come from TCRdb's annotation, not from the publication. The sample contains about 840,000 distinct CDR3 sequences, roughly 37% of them found a single time. Of the sample, approximately 8.7% is held by the ten largest clones.

From the cysteine through the phenylalanine, the CDR3 covers 13 amino acids. Only CDR3 DNA is held: 39 bases, read in frame from base 1. From the germline V gene (reference sequence), CDR1 is DFQATT and CDR2 is SNEGSKA. The paper's findings and limits, for the study overall: Most expanded thyroid clonotypes (frequency above 0.001) were also detected in blood, suggesting blood repertoires may reflect thyroid immune responses. During validation, the model predicted progression to ophthalmopathy a median of roughly six months ahead of onset, with almost 71% sensitivity and 72.22% specificity. Ophthalmopathy was separated from stable hyperthyroidism by a 13 V-J signature model, with over 85% sensitivity and approximately 84% specificity obtained in cross-validation and 80%/75% obtained in testing. Sample size was not statistically predetermined, and investigators were not blinded to group allocation.

Sequenced input: blood. This receptor chain uses TRBV20-1 and TRBJ1-2, with the D gene not confidently named. This receptor was identified in a man younger than 30 with Graves' hyperthyroidism. The nucleotide sequence reads as follows: TGCAGTGCTAGGGTCTCCCTCCAAGATGGCTACGCCTTC. It is translated as CSARVSLQDGYAF.